This passage covers 16 T cell receptor beta chains from one sample sequenced in a study of blood T cell repertoires in COVID-19. Profiled with immunoSEQ multiplex PCR; TCRdb holds only in-frame clones, not every one. The sample includes around 230,000 clones, roughly nine tenths of them seen just once. The sample consisted of peripheral blood. The receptors originated from a man in his sixties who had recovered from COVID-19.

This chain uses TRBV18 with TRBJ1-2; 9 bases align to TRBD1. CDR1 and CDR2 (germline): KGHSH, LQKENI. Losses at the gene ends were 6 bases for V and 7 bases for J; bases not matched to a gene: 3. The CDR3 runs 12 residues. CDR3 region: CASSPDRGGYTF. The CDR3 region has the DNA TGTGCCAGCTCGCCGGACAGGGGTGGCTACACCTTC. The complete variable domain, with remaining parts taken from reference TRBV18 and TRBJ1-2, reads NAGVMQNPRHLVRRRGQEARLRCSPMKGHSHVYWYRQLPEEGLKFMVYLQKENIIDESGMPKERFSAEFPKEGPSILRIQQVVRGDSAAYFCASSPDRGGYTFGSGTRLTVV.

The chain recombines TRBV6-2 or TRBV6-3 with TRBJ2-5; TRBD2 matches at 11 bases. This CDR3 is 17 amino acids long. Per germline, CDR1 MNHEY and CDR2 SVGEGT. The trim removed 6 bases at V and 2 bases at J, leaving 11 bases unmatched. CDR3 loop: CASSTGPGLAEQETQYF. For the CDR3, the DNA is TGTGCCAGCAGCACCGGCCCGGGACTAGCGGAACAAGAGACCCAGTACTTC.

The chain combines TRBV19 with TRBJ1-3; unclear D gene. Germline values: CDR1 LNHDA, CDR2 SQIVND (reference sequence). V was pared by 3 bases and J by 2 bases, with 8 bases between. The CDR3 totals 14 residues. The CDR3: CASSISAAGNTIYF. The CDR3 DNA is TGTGCCAGTAGTATCTCGGCGGCTGGAAACACCATATATTTT.

V usage is TRBV5-8 and J usage is TRBJ1-6; D is possibly TRBD1 (5 bases). The V gene's germline CDR1 is SGHTS and CDR2 YDEGEE. Deletions cut 4 bases from V and 8 bases from J, with 25 bases between. The CDR3 is 18 residues long. CDR3 sequence (DNA): TGTGCCAGCAGCCCCAGCATCTTTAGGGGCTCGGTTTATTCACCCCTCCACTTT. Protein sequence: CASSPSIFRGSVYSPLHF.

This clone was picked up one time. The CDR3 reads CASSVAGTGGSYEQYF. The DNA of the CDR3 is TGTGCCAGCAGCGTAGCGGGGACAGGGGGCTCCTACGAGCAGTACTTC. The chain has TRBV9 and TRBJ2-7, with 11 nucleotides matching TRBD1. Germline V gene data show CDR1 as SGDLS and CDR2 as YYNGEE. Germline trimming cut 0 bases from V and 0 bases from J; bases unmatched to any gene: 2. The CDR3 runs 16 residues.

This clone was observed a handful of times. In the same sample, other DNA sequences code for this CDR3. This chain uses TRBV3-1 (or the pseudogene TRBV3-2) with TRBJ2-7; 7 bases fit TRBD1. The CDR3 consists of 14 residues. Germline loops: CDR1 LGHDT, CDR2 YNNKEL (reference sequence). The junction had 5 bases not matched to a gene; V was cut back by 6 bases and J by 0 bases. CDR3 sequence (DNA): TGTGCCAGCAGTTTACAGGGGAGCTCCTACGAGCAGTACTTC. Translation gives CASSLQGSSYEQYF.

This chain links TRBV6-6 with TRBJ2-6, with 14 bases identical to TRBD2. The V segment lost 6 bases and the J segment 3 bases; nucleotides outside the gene matches: 16. Germline V gene sequence: CDR1 MNHNY, CDR2 SVGAGI (reference sequence). This CDR3 has 21 residues. CDR3 DNA sequence: TGTGCCAGCAGGCGACTAGCGGGGGGGCCTGGGGCCTTCGATGGGGCCAACGTCCTGACTTTC. As protein: CASRRLAGGPGAFDGANVLTF.

The chain links TRBV9 to TRBJ1-4, with TRBD1 as a possible D gene (5 bases). CDR3 length equals 16 residues. The germline V gene has CDR1 SGDLS and CDR2 YYNGEE. V lost 2 bases to trimming and J lost 6 bases, with 17 bases between them. CDR3: CASSVGLWGNYEKLFF. CDR3 DNA: TGTGCCAGCAGCGTGGGGCTATGGGGAAATTATGAAAAACTGTTTTTT. Supplemented by reference TRBV9 and TRBJ1-4, the full variable domain reads DSGVTQTPKHLITATGQRVTLRCSPRSGDLSVYWYQQSLDQGLQFLIQYYNGEERAKGNILERFSAQQFPDLHSELNLSSLELGDSALYFCASSVGLWGNYEKLFFGSGTQLSVL.

The chain uses TRBV20-1 and TRBJ1-1; D call uncertain. In germline, CDR1 is DFQATT, CDR2 SNEGSKA (reference sequence). This CDR3 has 11 residues. V lost 5 bases and J lost 1, with 5 bases in between. CDR3 bases: TGCAGTGCTTTATCGAACACTGAAGCTTTCTTT. Translating it yields CSALSNTEAFF.

A remark on this clone: Other DNA sequences in this specimen translate into the identical CDR3. The CDR3 reads CASSLVLSDTGELFF. The CDR3 DNA is TGTGCCAGCAGCTTAGTACTATCGGACACCGGGGAGCTGTTTTTT. The genes are TRBV7-2 and TRBJ2-2; D is uncertain. V dropped 1 base and J dropped 3 bases, with 9 bases sitting between them. CDR3 length: 15 amino acids. The germline gives CDR1 SGHTA, CDR2 FQGNSA.

The chain employs TRBV27 and TRBJ1-5, with 8 positions matching TRBD1. V dropped 6 bases and J dropped 3; count of bases not matched to a gene: 4. Germline CDR1 is MNHEY and CDR2 is SMNVEV (reference sequence). This CDR3 contains 14 residues. CDR3 bases: TGTGCCAGCAGAGGACAGGGAGACAATCAGCCCCAGCATTTT. Translating gives CASRGQGDNQPQHF.

V usage is TRBV6-6 and J usage is TRBJ1-1; a weak D match, TRBD1 (6 bases). The CDR3 length is 13 residues. V was clipped by 10 bases and J by 2 bases, with 14 bases between them. CDR1 is MNHNY, CDR2 SVGAGI, per germline (reference sequence). Here the CDR3 reads CAIYRTANTEAFF. In nucleotides, the CDR3 is TGTGCCATCTATCGGACAGCTAACACTGAAGCTTTCTTT.

The chain employs TRBV6-6 and TRBJ1-1; D perhaps matches TRBD1 (6 bases). The CDR3 is 17 amino acids. Trimming took off 5 bases at V and 0 bases at J, with 19 bases between the two ends. Germline CDR1 reads MNHNY; CDR2 reads SVGAGI (reference sequence). CDR3 region: CASSLRDITFMNTEAFF. In DNA, the CDR3 is TGTGCCAGCAGTCTCCGGGACATCACCTTCATGAACACTGAAGCTTTCTTT.

V is TRBV5-4 and J is TRBJ1-2, with D hard to call. The CDR3 length is 15 residues. V shed 0 bases and J shed 4 bases, with 13 bases lying between them. The germline V gene encodes CDR1 SGHNT and CDR2 YYREEE (reference sequence). The CDR3 sequence: CASSLAGQAFYGYTF. The CDR3 coding sequence is TGTGCCAGCAGCTTGGCCGGCCAGGCCTTCTATGGCTACACCTTC. The full variable domain, completed using reference TRBV5-4 and TRBJ1-2, is ETGVTQSPTHLIKTRGQQVTLRCSSQSGHNTVSWYQQALGQGPQFIFQYYREEENGRGNFPPRFSGLQFPNYSSELNVNALELDDSALYLCASSLAGQAFYGYTFGSGTRLTVV.

V usage is TRBV7-2 and J usage is TRBJ2-2; D is perhaps TRBD2 (6 bases). The V and J ends lost 1 base and 3 bases respectively, with 21 bases between them. Germline assignment: CDR1 SGHTA and CDR2 FQGNSA. This CDR3 is built from 19 residues. This chain's CDR3 is CASSLVALGRPGDTGELFF. DNA for the CDR3: TGTGCCAGCAGCTTAGTGGCCCTGGGGAGGCCGGGGGACACCGGGGAGCTGTTTTTT.

The V and J genes are TRBV30 and TRBJ2-5; 7 bases are a match to TRBD2. The germline V gene encodes CDR1 GTSNPN and CDR2 SVGIG (reference sequence). The J segment lost 4 bases and the V segment lost 6 bases, leaving 11 bases of the junction unmatched. The CDR3 runs to 14 residues. The CDR3 DNA reads as TGTGCCTGCACCCCAACCGGGAGGAGAGAGACCCAGTACTTC. This encodes CACTPTGRRETQYF.